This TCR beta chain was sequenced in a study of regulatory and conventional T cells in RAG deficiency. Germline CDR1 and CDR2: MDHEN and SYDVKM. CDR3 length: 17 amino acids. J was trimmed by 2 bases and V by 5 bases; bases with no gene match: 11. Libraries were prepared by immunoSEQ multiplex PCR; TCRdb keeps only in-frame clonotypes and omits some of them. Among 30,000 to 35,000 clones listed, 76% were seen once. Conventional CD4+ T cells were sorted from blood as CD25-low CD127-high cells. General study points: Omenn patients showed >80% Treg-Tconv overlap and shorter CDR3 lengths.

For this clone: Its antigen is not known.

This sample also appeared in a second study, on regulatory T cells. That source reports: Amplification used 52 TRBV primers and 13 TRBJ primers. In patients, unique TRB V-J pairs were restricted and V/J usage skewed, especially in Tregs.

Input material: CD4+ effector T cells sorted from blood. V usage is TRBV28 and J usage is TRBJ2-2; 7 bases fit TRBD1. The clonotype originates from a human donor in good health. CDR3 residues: CASSPRTGRNNTGELFF. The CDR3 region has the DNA TGTGCCAGCAGTCCGCGGACAGGCCGGAACAACACCGGGGAGCTGTTTTTT.